These T cell receptor beta chains were read from a single sample in a study of cytomegalovirus exposure and HLA in healthy donors. Only in-frame clones appear in the TCRdb table, and some are missing; sequencing was by immunoSEQ multiplex PCR. In the table there are 180,000 or so clones, roughly 77% of which are singletons. The specimen sequenced was PBMCs. The source of these receptors is a woman in her twenties or thirties in good health and CMV-seropositive. CDR3s include the opening cysteine and the closing phenylalanine or tryptophan.

>TRBJ2-1|TRBV10-1
CASSETSGGYNEQFF
>TRBJ2-2|TRBV6-5
CASSYSPKGVGGELFF
>TRBJ2-3|TRBV5-4
CASSLAASGATDTQYF
>TRBJ1-1|TRBV4-2
CASSQDGVEGPTEAFF
>TRBJ2-1|TRBV5-6
CASSLTGSYEQFF
>TRBJ1-2|TRBV4-1
CASSPGLTHGYTF
>TRBJ1-2|TRBV27
CASRDSVNYGYTF
>TRBJ2-3|TRBV2
CASSGLAGVSNTQYF
>TRBJ1-3|TRBV7-2
CASSLQGDGNTIYF
>TRBJ1-5|TRBV6-6
CASSQSGQGDQPQHF
>TRBJ2-5|TRBV5-1
CASSFSPQTSGGTYQETQYF
>TRBJ1-2|TRBV2
CASRDGGPTPFYGYTF
>TRBJ1-5|TRBV5-1
CASSSTWGEGQPQHF
>TRBJ1-1|TRBV7-2
CASSWGGHLNTEAFF
>TRBJ2-7|TRBV5-5
CASSPPLGRTLYEQYF
>TRBJ2-4|TRBV4-3
CASSQETSVGQLAKNSQYF
>TRBJ2-5|TRBV28
CASRTGGIETQYF
>TRBJ2-7|TRBV4-3
CASSRVGGGIYEQYF
>TRBJ1-2|TRBV5-4
CASSLGRYGYTF
>TRBJ2-1|TRBV5-4
CASSLEAGGSYNEQFF
>TRBJ2-2|TRBV11-2
CASSLRVGVTGELFF
>TRBJ1-1|TRBV7-6
CASSFGRGHTEAFF
>TRBJ1-1|TRBV4-1
CASSHTGTGGNTEAFF
>TRBJ1-1|TRBV28
CASSWNRDTEAFF
>TRBJ1-1|TRBV5-1
CASSFGAGGTHTEAFF
>TRBJ1-2|TRBV6-5
CASSYREGNYGYTF
>TRBJ2-7|TRBV28
CATQPGSYEQYF
>NA|TRBV5-4
CASSLAGRIGLEQYF
>TRBJ1-4|TRBV28
CASSLGSVNEKLFF
>TRBJ1-2|TRBV7-9
CASSLRQVYGYTF
>TRBJ2-1|TRBV18
CASSPPPEGGEQFF
>TRBJ1-4|TRBV28
CASSFMSRGGNEKLFF
>TRBJ1-2|TRBV5-1
CASSLEGTGGRGYTF
>TRBJ1-6|TRBV4-3
CASSHYPEFNLYNSPLHF
>TRBJ2-7|TRBV29-1
CSAARDRVSYEQYF
>TRBJ2-7|TRBV28
CASSFPLSIRGLRYEQYF
>TRBJ2-7|TRBV19
CASSSAGGPEQYF
>TRBJ2-1|TRBV10-1
CASSVTPFYNEQFF
>TRBJ1-5|TRBV7-9
CASSLAGGYQPQHF
>TRBJ1-2|TRBV2
CASSQMDSSYGYTF
>TRBJ2-3|TRBV4-2
CASSQDSGGTTDTQYF
>TRBJ1-2|TRBV28
CASSPRGDITYGYTF
>TRBJ2-7|TRBV10-1
CASSESPLRQGYEQYF
>TRBJ1-5|TRBV18
CASSPGGSQPQHF
>TRBJ1-4|TRBV18
CASSPPFSGGPNEKLFF
>TRBJ1-5|TRBV30
CAWSRTGTGLNQPQHF
>TRBJ1-1|TRBV13
CASSLGLPRAFF
>TRBJ2-2|TRBV4-2
CASSLTGAPGNTGELFF
>TRBJ1-4|TRBV5-4
CASSLGQRNEKLFF
>TRBJ2-5|TRBV4-1
CASSPRGGGETQYF
>TRBJ2-3|TRBV7-2
CASSLQPGQGTTDTQYF
>TRBJ1-2|TRBV27
CASSLFSVRDRDGYTF
>TRBJ2-1|TRBV7-9
CASSRGQGVSGEQFF
>TRBJ2-2|TRBV18
CASSPGQGAAGELFF
>TRBJ2-1|TRBV6-5
CASSSLAGAILGEQFF
>TRBJ2-7|TRBV9
CASSSTGGSSRDEQYF
>TRBJ2-2|TRBV7-2
CASSLAREHGELFF
>TRBJ2-2|TRBV4-2
CASTGTSDNTGELFF
>TRBJ1-1|TRBV12-5
CASGLAWGQGQNTEAFF
>TRBJ2-7|TRBV6-5
CASRGGPNSYEQYF